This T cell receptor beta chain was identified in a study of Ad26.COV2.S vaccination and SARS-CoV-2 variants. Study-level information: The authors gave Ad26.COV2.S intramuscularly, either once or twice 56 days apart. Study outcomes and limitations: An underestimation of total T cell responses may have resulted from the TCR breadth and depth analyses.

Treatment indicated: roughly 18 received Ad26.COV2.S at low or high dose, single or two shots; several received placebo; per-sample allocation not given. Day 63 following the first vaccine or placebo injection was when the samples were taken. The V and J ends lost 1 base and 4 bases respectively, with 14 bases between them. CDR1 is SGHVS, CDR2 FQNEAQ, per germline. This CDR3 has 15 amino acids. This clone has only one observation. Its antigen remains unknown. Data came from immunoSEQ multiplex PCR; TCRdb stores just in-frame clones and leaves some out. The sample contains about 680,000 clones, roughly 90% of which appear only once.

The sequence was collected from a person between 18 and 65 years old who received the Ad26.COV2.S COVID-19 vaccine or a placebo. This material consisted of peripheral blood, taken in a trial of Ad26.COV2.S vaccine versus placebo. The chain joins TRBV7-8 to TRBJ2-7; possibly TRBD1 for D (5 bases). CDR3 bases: TGTGCCAGCAGCTTAGGGGTGGGGCAGATATACGAGCAGTACTTC. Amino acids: CASSLGVGQIYEQYF.